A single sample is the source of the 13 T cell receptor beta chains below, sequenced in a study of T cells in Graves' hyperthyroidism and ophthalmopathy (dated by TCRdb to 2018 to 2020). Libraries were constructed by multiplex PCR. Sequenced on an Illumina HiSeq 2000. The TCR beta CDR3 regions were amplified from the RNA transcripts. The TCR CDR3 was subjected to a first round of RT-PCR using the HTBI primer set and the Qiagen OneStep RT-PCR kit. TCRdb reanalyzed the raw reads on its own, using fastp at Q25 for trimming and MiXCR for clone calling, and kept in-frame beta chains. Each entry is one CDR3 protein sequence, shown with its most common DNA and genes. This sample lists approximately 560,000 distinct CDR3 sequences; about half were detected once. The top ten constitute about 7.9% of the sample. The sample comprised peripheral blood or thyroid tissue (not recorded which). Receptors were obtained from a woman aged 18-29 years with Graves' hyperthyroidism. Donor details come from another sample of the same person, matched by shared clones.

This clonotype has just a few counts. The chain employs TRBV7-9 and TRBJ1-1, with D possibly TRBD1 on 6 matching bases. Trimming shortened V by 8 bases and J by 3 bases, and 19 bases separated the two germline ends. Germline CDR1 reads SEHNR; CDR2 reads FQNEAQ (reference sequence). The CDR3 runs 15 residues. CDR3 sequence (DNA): TGTGCCAGCGCCCTACCCAAGGGGGGGGACACTGAAGCTTTCTTT. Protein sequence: CASALPKGGDTEAFF. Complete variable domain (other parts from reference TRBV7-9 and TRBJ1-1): DTGVSQNPRHKITKRGQNVTFRCDPISEHNRLYWYRQTLGQGPEFLTYFQNEAQLEKSRLLSDRFSAERPKGSFSTLEIQRTEQGDSAMYLCASALPKGGDTEAFFGQGTRLTVV.

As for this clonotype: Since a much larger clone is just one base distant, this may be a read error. The CDR3 loop is CASSDSGDGYTF. CDR3 sequence (DNA): TGTGCCAGCAGCGACTCAGGGGATGGCTACACCTTC. The chain carries TRBV25-1 and TRBJ1-2; possible D gene TRBD1, 6 bases. V was trimmed by 6 bases and J by 6 bases, leaving 11 bases between them. This CDR3 is built from 12 residues. Germline assignment: CDR1 MGHDK and CDR2 SYGVNS.

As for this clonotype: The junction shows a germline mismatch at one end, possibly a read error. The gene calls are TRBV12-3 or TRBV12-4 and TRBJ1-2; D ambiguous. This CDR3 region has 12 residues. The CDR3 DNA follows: TGTGCCAGCAGTTTCGCCGCCGGGCGGCACTCCTTC. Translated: CASSFAAGRHSF.

The CDR3 DNA reads as TGTGCCAGCAGTTTATCCCGTGGAGGAAAAGCTTTCTTT. Its translation: CASSLSRGGKAFF. V gene TRBV7-3 combines with J gene TRBJ1-1; the D is unclear. The CDR3 spans 13 residues. In germline, CDR1 is SGHTA, CDR2 FQGTGA. Between the trimmed V and J ends, which lost 6 bases and 9 bases, there was a span of 17 bases. The complete variable domain, with remaining parts taken from reference TRBV7-3 and TRBJ1-1, reads GAGVSQTPSNKVTEKGKYVELRCDPISGHTALYWYRQSLGQGPEFLIYFQGTGAADDSGLPNDRFFAVRPEGSVSTLKIQRTERGDSAVYLCASSLSRGGKAFFGQGTRLTVV.

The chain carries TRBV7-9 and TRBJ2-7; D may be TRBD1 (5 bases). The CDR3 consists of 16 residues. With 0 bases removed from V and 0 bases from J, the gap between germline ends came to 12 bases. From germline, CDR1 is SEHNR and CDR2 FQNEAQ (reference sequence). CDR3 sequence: CASSLADTGLSYEQYF. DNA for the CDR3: TGTGCCAGCAGCTTAGCCGATACAGGTCTCTCCTACGAGCAGTACTTC.

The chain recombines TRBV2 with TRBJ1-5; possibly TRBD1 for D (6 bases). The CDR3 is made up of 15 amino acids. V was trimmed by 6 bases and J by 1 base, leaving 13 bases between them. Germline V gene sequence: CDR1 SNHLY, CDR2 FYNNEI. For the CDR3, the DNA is TGTGCCAGCAGGGACAGTTATGAGAGCAATCAGCCCCAGCATTTT. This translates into CASRDSYESNQPQHF.

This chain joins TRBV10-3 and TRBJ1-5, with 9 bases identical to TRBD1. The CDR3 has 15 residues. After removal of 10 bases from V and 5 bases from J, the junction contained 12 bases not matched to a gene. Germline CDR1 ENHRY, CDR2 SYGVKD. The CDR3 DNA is TGTGCCACGAGACACCGGACAGGGGACTATCAGCCCCAGCATTTT. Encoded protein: CATRHRTGDYQPQHF.

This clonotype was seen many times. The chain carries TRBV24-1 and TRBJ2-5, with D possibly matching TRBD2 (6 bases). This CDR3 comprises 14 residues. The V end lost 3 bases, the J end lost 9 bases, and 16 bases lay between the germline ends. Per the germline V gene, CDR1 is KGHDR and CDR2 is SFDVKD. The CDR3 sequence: CATSDAGRPGAQYF. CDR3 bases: TGTGCCACCAGTGATGCGGGAAGGCCCGGGGCCCAGTACTTC.

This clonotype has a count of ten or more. The CDR3: CSVNGGQAYGYTF. CDR3 DNA sequence: TGCAGCGTCAACGGAGGACAGGCGTATGGCTACACCTTC. V is TRBV29-1 and J is TRBJ1-2; TRBD1 aligns across 7 bases. The CDR3 sequence is 13 residues long. Germline CDR1 and CDR2: SQVTM and ANQGSEA. The V segment lost 6 bases and the J segment 5 bases; nucleotides outside the gene matches: 9.

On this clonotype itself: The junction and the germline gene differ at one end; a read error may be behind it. The CDR3 loop reads CASSRGTGDVNTEAFF. The CDR3 nucleotides are TGTGCCAGCAGTAGAGGGACAGGGGATGTAAACACTGAAGCTTTCTTT. V is TRBV10-3 and J is TRBJ1-1, with 10 bases lining up with TRBD1. CDR1 and CDR2 from the germline V gene are ENHRY and SYGVKD. The CDR3 extends over 16 amino acids.

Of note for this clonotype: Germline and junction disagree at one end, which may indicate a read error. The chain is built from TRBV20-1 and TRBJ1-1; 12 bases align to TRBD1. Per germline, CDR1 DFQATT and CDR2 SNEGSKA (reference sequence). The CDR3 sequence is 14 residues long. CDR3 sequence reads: CNASRGQGASEAFF. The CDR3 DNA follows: TGCAATGCTTCACGGGGACAGGGGGCATCTGAAGCTTTCTTT.

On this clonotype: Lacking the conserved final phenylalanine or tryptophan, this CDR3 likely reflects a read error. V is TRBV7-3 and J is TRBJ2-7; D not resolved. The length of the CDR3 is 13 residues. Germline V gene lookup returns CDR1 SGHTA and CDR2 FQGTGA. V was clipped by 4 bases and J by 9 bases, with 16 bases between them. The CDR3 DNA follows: TGTGCCAGCAGCTCTAACCGGGTCCCTTGGCAGTACTCC. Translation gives CASSSNRVPWQYS.

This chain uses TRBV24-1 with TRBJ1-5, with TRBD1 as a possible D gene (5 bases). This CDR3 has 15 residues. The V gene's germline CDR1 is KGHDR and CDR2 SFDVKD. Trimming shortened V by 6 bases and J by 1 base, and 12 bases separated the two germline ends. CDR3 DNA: TGTGCCACCAGTTTCGGGGGGTTAAGCAATCAGCCCCAGCATTTT. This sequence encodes CATSFGGLSNQPQHF.